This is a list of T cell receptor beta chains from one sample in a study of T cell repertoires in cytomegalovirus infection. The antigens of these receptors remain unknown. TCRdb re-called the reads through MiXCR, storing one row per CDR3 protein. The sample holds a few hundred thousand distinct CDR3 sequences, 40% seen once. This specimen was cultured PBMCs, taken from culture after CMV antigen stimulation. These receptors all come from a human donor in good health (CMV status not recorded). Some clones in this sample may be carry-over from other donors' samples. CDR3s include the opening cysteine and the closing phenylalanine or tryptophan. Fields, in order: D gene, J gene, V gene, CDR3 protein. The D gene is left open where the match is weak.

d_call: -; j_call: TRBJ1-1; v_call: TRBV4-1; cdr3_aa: CASSQDGRMNTEAFF
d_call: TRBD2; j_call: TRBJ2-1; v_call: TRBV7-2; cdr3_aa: CASSFAGGVDEQFF
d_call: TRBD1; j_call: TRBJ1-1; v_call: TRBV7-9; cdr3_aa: CASSTDRGIEAFF
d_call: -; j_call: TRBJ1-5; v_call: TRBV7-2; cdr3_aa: CASSSQQGNQPQHF
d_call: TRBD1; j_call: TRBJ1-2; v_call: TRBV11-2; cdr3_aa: CASSPGGMDYGYTF
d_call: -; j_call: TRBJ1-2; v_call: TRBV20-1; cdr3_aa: CSARRGSNYGYTF
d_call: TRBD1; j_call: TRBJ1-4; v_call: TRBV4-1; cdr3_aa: CASSRQGAQDEKLFF
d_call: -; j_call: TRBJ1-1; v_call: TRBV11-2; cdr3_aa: CASSRGGAGTEAFF
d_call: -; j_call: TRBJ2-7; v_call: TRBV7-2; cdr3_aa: CASSLESAGPYEQYF
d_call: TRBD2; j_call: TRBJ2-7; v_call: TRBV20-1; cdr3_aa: CSARLAGAYEQYF
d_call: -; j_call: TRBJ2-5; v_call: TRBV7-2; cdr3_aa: CASSLGSVGETQYF
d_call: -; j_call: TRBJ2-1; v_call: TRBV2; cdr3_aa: CASSDSAYNEQFF
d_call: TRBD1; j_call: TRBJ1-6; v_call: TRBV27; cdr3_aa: CASTQTGTGASPLHF
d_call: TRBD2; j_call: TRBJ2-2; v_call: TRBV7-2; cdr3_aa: CASSLREWGTSGSAGELFF
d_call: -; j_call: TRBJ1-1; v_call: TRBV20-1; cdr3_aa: CSALEGLNTEAFF
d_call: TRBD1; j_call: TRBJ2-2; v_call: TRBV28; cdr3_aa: CASSPGQELNTGELFF
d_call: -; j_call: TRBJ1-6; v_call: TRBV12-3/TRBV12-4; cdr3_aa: CASSITALKSPLHF
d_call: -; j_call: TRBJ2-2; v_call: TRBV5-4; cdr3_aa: CASSWGTVMNTGELFF
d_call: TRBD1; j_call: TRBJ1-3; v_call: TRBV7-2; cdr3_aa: CASSFTGGQYNTIYF
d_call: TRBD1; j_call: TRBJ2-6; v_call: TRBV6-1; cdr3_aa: CASRGTGAGSGANVLTF
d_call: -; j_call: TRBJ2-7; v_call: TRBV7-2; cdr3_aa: CASSPRWAPSVYEQYF
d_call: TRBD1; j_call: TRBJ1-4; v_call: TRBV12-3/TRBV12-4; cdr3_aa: CASNTGTGGNEKLFF
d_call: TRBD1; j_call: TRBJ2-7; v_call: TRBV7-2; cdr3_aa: CASSLWDSYEQYF
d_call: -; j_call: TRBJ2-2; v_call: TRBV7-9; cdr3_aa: CAPTASESGRPNTGELFF
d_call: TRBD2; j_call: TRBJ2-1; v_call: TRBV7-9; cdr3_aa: CASSLSGLAGLNEQFF
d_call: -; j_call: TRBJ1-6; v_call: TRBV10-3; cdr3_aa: CAISDVRDTLHF
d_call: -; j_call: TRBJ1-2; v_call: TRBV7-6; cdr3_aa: CASSALGVGNYGYTF
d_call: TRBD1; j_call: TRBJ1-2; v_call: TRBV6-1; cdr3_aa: CASRKPGQGGGYTF
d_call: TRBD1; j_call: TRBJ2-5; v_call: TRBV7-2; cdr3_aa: CASSRQGSETQYF
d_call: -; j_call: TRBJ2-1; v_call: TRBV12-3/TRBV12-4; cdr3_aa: CASSPQGLDNEQFF
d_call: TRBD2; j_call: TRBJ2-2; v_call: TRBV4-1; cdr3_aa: CASYGTSGLFGGELFF
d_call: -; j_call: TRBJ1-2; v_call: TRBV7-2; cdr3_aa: CASSLVVGGGYGYTF
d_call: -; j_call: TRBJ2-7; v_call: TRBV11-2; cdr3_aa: CASSLDQGRLSSYEQYF
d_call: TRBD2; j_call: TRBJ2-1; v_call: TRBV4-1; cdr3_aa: CASSHKTSGGEKEQFF
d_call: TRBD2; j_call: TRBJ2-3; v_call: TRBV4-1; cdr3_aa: CASSQDAGGSADTQYF
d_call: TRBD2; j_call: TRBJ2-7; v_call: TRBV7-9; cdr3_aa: CASSLSSGRLYEQYF
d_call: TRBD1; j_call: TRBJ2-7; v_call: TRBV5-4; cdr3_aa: CASSHQRDSLREQYF
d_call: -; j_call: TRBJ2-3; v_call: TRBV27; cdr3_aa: CASSAREAAHTQYF
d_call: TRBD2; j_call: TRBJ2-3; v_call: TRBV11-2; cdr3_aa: CASSPSGTSGRITDTQYF
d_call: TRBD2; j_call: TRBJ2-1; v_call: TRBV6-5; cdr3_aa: CASSYTSGGPPGYNEQFF
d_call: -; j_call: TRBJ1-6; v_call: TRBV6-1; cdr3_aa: CASSEGAGRNSPLHF
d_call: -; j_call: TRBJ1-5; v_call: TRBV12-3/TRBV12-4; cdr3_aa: CASSLTGGGQYRPQHF
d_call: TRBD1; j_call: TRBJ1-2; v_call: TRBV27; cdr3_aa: CASSPSQDRVFGYTF
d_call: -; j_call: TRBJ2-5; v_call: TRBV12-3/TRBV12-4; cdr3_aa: CASSGRETQYF
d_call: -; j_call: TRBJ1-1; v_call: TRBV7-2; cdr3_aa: CASSPRARGDTEAFF
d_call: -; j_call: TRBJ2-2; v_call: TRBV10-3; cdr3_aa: CAIRQSDRSNTGELFF
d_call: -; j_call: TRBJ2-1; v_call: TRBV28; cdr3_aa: CASSPTAWAVYNEQFF
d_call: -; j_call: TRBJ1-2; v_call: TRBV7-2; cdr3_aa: CASSTSALYTF
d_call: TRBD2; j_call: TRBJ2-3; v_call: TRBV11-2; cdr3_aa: CASSFSGSGGDTQYF
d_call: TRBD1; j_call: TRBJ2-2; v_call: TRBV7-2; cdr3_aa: CASSLARGGLNTGELFF
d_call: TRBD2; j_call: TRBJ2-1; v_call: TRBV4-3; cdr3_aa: CASSQAPASGSYNEQFF
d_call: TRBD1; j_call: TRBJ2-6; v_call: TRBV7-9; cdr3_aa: CASSPRYRGPQGANVLTF
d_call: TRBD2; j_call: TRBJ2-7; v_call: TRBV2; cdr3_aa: CASSGGTSGSRLNF
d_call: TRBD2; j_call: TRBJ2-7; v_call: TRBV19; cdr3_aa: CASSSPGSSGAAYEQYF
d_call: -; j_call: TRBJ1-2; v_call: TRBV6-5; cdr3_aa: CASSFLNREWNYGYTF